The clone carrying this T cell receptor beta chain was seen a few times. What it binds is not known. This entry comes from a study of regulatory T cells in long-lasting Graves disease. Building the TCR beta libraries relied on iRepertoire HTBI primers, and CDR3 regions underwent Arm-PCR. Each CDR3 protein is one row after TCRdb ran MiXCR on the multiplex PCR reads. Here the sample spans fewer than 450,000 distinct CDR3 sequences, around 20% being singletons. Time point indicated: persistent/refractory GD, antithyroid drugs over 5 years with positive TRAb. PBMC-derived RNA was used for the TCR library. It was an endocrinology department in Xi'an, China, that provided the patients. The study, taken as a whole, reports: Persistent Graves' disease cases displayed lower TCR diversity than newly diagnosed ones. Having few samples may have compromised the accuracy.

Trimming shortened V by 6 bases and J by 1 base, and 16 bases separated the two germline ends. The CDR3 totals 15 residues. CDR1 is MDHEN and CDR2 is SYDVKM in the germline V gene. The V and J genes are TRBV28 and TRBJ2-7, with D perhaps matching TRBD1 (6 bases). The source of this sequence is a female donor with Graves disease. The sample in question was peripheral blood mononuclear cells (PBMCs), obtained when the disease was refractory, from a patient treated with antithyroid drugs. The CDR3 region is CASSRGQIFSYEQYF. In DNA, the CDR3 is TGTGCCAGCAGCCGAGGACAGATATTTTCCTACGAGCAGTACTTC. The full variable domain, rest sourced from reference TRBV28 and TRBJ2-7, is DVKVTQSSRYLVKRTGEKVFLECVQDMDHENMFWYRQDPGLGLRLIYFSYDVKMKEKGDIPEGYSVSREKKERFSLILESASTNQTSMYLCASSRGQIFSYEQYFGPGTRLTVT.